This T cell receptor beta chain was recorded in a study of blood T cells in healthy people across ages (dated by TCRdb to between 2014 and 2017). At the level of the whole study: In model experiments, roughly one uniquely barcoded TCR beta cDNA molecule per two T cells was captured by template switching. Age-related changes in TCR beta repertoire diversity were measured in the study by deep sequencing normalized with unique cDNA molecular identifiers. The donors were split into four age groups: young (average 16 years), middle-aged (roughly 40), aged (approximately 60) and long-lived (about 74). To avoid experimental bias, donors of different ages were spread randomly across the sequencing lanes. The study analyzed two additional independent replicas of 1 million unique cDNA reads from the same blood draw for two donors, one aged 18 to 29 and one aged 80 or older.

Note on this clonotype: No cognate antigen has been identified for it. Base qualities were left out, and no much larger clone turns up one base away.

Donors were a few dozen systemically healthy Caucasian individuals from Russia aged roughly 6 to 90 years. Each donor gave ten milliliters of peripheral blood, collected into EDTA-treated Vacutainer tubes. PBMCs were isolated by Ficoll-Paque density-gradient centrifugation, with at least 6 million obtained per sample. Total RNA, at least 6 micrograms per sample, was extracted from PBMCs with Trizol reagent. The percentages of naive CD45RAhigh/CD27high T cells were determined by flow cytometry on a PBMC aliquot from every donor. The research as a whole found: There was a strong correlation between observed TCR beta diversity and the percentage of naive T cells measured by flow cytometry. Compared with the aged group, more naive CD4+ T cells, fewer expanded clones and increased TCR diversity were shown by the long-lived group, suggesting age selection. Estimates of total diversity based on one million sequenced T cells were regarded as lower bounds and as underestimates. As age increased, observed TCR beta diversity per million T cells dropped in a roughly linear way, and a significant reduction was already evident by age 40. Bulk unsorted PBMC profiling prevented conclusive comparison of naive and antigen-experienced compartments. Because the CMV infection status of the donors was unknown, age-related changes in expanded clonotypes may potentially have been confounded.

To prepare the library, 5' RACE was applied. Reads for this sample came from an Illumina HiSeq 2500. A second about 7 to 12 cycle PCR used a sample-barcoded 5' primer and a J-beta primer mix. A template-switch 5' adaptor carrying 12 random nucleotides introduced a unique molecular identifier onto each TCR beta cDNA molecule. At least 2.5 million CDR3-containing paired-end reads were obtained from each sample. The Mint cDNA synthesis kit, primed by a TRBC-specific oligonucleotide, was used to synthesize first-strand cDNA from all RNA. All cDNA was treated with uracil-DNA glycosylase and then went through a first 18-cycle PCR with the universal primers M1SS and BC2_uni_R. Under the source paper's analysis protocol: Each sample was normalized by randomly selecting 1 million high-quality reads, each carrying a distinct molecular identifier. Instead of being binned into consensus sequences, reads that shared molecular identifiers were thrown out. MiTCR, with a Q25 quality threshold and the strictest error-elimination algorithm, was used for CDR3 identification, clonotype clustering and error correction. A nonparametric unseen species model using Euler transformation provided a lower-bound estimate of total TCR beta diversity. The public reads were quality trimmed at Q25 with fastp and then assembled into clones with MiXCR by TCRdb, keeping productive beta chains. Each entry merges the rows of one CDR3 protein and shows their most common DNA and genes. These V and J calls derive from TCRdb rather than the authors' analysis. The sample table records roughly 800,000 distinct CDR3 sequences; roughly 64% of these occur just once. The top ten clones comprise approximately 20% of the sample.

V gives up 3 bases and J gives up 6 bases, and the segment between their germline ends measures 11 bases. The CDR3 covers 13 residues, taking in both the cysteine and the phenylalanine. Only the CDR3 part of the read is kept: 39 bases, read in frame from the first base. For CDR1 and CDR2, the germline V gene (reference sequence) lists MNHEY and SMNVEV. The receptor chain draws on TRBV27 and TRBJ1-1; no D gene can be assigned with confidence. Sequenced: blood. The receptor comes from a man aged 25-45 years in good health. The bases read TGTGCCAGCAGTTTGGGAGGGAGCCCTGAAGCTTTCTTT. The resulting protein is CASSLGGSPEAFF.